This T cell receptor beta chain derives from a study of cytomegalovirus exposure and HLA in healthy donors. The study's findings and limits: It was taken for granted in presence/absence analyses that sequencing depth across donors was roughly uniform.

It was with 60 Vbeta and 13 Jbeta primers that the PCR ran. The protocol was immunoSEQ multiplex PCR, while the TCRdb copy is restricted to in-frame clones and leaves out a portion. Of tens of thousands of clones in the sample, roughly 82% are singletons; the top ten hold roughly a tenth. Trimming took 3 bases from V and 2 from J, leaving 17 bases between them. Germline V gene data show CDR1 as KGHSH and CDR2 as LQKENI. The CDR3 contains 17 residues. About this clone itself: What it binds is unknown.

The material sequenced was PBMCs. The chain has TRBV18 and TRBJ2-1; TRBD2 is a possible D gene (5 bases). The TCR sequence derives from a woman between 18 and 30 years old in good health and CMV-seropositive. The CDR3, as DNA: TGTGCCAGCTCACCCCTTTATCCGGGGAGCCCCTACAATGAGCAGTTCTTC. It specifies CASSPLYPGSPYNEQFF. Filled out from reference TRBV18 and TRBJ2-1, the complete variable domain reads NAGVMQNPRHLVRRRGQEARLRCSPMKGHSHVYWYRQLPEEGLKFMVYLQKENIIDESGMPKERFSAEFPKEGPSILRIQQVVRGDSAAYFCASSPLYPGSPYNEQFFGPGTRLTVL.